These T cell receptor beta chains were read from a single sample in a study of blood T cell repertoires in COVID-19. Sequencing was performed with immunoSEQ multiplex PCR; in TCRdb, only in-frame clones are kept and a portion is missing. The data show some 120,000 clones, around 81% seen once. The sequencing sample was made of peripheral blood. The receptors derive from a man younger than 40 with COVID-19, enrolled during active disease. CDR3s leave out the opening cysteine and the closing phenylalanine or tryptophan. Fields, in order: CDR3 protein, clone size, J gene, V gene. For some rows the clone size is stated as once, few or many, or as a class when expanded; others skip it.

CDR3: ASRPQTGQGSNEQY
size: -
J: TRBJ2-7
V: TRBV28

CDR3: ASSLGGTAYNEQF
size: -
J: TRBJ2-1
V: TRBV5-4

CDR3: SASTGFDNSYEQY
size: few
J: TRBJ2-7
V: TRBV20-1

CDR3: ASSVGGVAGNTIY
size: few
J: TRBJ1-3
V: TRBV9

CDR3: AWIDSGHEQY
size: -
J: TRBJ2-7
V: TRBV30

CDR3: ASSLEGQGYYGYT
size: -
J: TRBJ1-2
V: TRBV7-8

CDR3: ASSQESILADGYEQY
size: -
J: TRBJ2-7
V: TRBV14

CDR3: ASSLTGSNSPLH
size: -
J: TRBJ1-6
V: TRBV28

CDR3: ASSLPRTGYNEQF
size: -
J: TRBJ2-1
V: TRBV5-6

CDR3: ASSDDTANYGYT
size: -
J: TRBJ1-2
V: TRBV5-1

CDR3: ASSDSTSGNPYEQY
size: -
J: TRBJ2-7
V: TRBV5-1

CDR3: SVERGRQETQY
size: -
J: TRBJ2-5
V: TRBV29-1

CDR3: ASSSPGVLETQY
size: once
J: TRBJ2-5
V: TRBV28

CDR3: ASSLNEVMGVSGANVLT
size: -
J: TRBJ2-6
V: TRBV28

CDR3: AINSQGDGYT
size: -
J: TRBJ1-2
V: TRBV10-3

CDR3: AWSPTGAAGELF
size: -
J: TRBJ2-2
V: TRBV30

CDR3: ASQKQAGLAGSTYEQY
size: -
J: TRBJ2-7
V: TRBV7-6

CDR3: ASGGATENTDTQY
size: -
J: TRBJ2-3
V: TRBV11-3

CDR3: ASSIGGTGAQDEQF
size: -
J: TRBJ2-1
V: TRBV19

CDR3: ASRPIAALLRGGWNGYT
size: -
J: TRBJ1-2
V: TRBV11-2

CDR3: ASSPGLAKTDTQY
size: -
J: TRBJ2-3
V: TRBV9

CDR3: ASSRTQFTDTQY
size: -
J: TRBJ2-3
V: TRBV19

CDR3: ASSITGEQF
size: -
J: TRBJ2-1
V: TRBV19

CDR3: SVEDPGVAGAMYNEQF
size: -
J: TRBJ2-1
V: TRBV29-1

CDR3: ASSLEAGAVSYEQY
size: -
J: TRBJ2-7
V: TRBV5-1

CDR3: ASSSGTQVAKNIQY
size: once
J: TRBJ2-4
V: TRBV19

CDR3: ASSLRQGYNSPLH
size: few
J: TRBJ1-6
V: TRBV7-2

CDR3: ASRRLEMYSPLH
size: -
J: TRBJ1-6
V: TRBV19